Listed here is a single T cell receptor (beta chain). Its antigen is not known. This table comes from immunoSEQ multiplex PCR, and its TCRdb copy is limited to in-frame clones, with some not included. This table holds about 85,000 clones, approximately 78% found once. The entry originates in a study of graft-versus-host responses after intestinal transplantation. Study-wide findings and caveats: The marrow of recipients harbored GvH clones, and ileum or blood showed some of them first. High graft-versus-host to host-versus-graft clonal ratios were found in allografts of patients who had graft-donor T cell macrochimerism.

This receptor was identified in a human donor who received an intestinal transplant. The sample here was unstimulated CD4+ T cells sorted from spleen or lymph node cells, taken before intestinal transplant.

CDR3 sequence: CASSLDWDRGYEQYF. The CDR3 DNA reads TGCGCCAGCAGCTTGGACTGGGACAGGGGTTACGAGCAGTACTTC. The V gene is TRBV5-1, the J gene TRBJ2-7; 10 nucleotides match TRBD1. This CDR3 spans 15 amino acids. V dropped 0 bases and J dropped 4; count of bases not matched to a gene: 4. Germline-derived CDR1 and CDR2 are SGHRS and YFSETQ.